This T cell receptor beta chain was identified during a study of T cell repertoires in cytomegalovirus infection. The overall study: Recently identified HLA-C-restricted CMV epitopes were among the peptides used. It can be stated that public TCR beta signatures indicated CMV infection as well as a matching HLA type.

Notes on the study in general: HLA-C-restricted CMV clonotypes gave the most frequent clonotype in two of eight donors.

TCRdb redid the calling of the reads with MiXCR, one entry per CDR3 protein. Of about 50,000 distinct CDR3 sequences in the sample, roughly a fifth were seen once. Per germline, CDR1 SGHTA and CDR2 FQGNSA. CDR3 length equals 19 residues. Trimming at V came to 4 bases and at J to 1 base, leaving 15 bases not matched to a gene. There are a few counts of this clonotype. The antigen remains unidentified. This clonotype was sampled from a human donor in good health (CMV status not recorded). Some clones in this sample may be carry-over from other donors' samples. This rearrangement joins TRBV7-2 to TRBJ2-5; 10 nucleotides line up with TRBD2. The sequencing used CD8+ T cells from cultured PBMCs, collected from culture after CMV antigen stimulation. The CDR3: CASSSFPSGGSAIQETQYF. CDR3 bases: TGTGCCAGCAGCTCTTTTCCTAGCGGGGGCTCCGCCATCCAAGAGACCCAGTACTTC.